This T cell receptor beta chain originates from a study of CD8+ T cells in alopecia areata. Study context: Percent affected scalp area, the SALT score, rated treated patients' severity. Findings and caveats of the study: There were many expanded lesional clones persisting in scalp and blood during tofacitinib.

The treatment is: oral pan-JAK inhibitor, 5-10 mg twice daily. Alopecia areata patients gave lesional scalp punch biopsies and peripheral blood samples. Trimming removed 1 base from V and 8 bases from J; junction bases left unmatched: 15. Germline V gene lookup returns CDR1 GTSNPN and CDR2 SVGIG (reference sequence). CDR3 size: 16 residues. Turning to this clone: Its antigen is unknown.

Investigators isolated RNA and reverse transcribed it into cDNA to act as the sequencing template. Here immunoSEQ multiplex PCR was the method, and the copy in TCRdb shows in-frame clones only, minus some. The table includes over 150,000 clones, about 53% detected once. The receptor's source is a human donor with alopecia areata. The sample consisted of CD8+ T cells sorted from blood, taken at week 24, from a patient treated with tofacitinib. The V gene is TRBV30, the J gene TRBJ1-2, with TRBD1 identical over 8 bases. CDR3 loop: CAWSDPRGRGREGYTF. The CDR3 nucleotides are TGTGCCTGGAGTGACCCGAGGGGCAGGGGGCGCGAAGGCTACACCTTC.